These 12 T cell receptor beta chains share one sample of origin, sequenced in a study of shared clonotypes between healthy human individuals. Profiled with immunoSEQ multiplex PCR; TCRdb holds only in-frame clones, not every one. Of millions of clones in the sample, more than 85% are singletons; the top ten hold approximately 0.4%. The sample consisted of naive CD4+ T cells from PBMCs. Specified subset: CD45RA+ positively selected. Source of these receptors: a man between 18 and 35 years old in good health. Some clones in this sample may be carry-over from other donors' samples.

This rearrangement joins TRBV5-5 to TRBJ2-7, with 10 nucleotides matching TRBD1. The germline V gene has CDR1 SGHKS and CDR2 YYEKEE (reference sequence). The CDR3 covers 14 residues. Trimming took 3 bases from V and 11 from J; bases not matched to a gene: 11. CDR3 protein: CASSSGQGPPREYF. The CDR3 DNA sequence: TGTGCCAGCAGCTCGGGACAGGGGCCCCCGCGGGAGTACTTC.

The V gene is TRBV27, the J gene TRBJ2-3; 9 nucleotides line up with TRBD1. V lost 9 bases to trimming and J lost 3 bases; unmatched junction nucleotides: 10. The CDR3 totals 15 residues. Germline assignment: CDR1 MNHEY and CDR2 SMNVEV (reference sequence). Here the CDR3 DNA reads TGTGCCAGTGGGTGGGGGACAGGGAAAACAGATACGCAGTATTTT. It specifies CASGWGTGKTDTQYF.

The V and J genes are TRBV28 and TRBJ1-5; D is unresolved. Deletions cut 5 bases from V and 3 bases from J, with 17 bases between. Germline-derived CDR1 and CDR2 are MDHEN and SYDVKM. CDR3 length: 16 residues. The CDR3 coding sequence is TGTGCCAGCAGTCAAATCCTCCGGGCTTCCAATCAGCCCCAGCATTTT. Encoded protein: CASSQILRASNQPQHF.

CDR3 coding DNA: TGTGCCAGCTCGGTGGACAGACCAGCACTAGCAACAGATACGCAGTATTTT. Protein sequence: CASSVDRPALATDTQYF. The rearrangement uses TRBV18 and TRBJ2-3; D assignment may be TRBD1 or TRBD2 (6 bases each). The CDR3 loop spans 17 amino acids. Looked up from germline, CDR1 is KGHSH and CDR2 is LQKENI. V lost 6 bases and J lost 3, with 22 bases in between.

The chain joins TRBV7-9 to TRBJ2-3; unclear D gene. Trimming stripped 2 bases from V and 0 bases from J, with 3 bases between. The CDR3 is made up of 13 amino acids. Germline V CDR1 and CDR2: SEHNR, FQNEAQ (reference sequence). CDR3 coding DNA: TGTGCCAGCAGCTTACAGAGCACAGATACGCAGTATTTT. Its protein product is CASSLQSTDTQYF.

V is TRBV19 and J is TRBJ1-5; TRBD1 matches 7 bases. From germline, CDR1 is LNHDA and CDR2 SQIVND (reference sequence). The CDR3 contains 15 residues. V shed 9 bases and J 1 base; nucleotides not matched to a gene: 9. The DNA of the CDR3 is TGTGCCAGCCTCGGGACAGAAACAAGCAATCAGCCCCAGCATTTT. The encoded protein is CASLGTETSNQPQHF.

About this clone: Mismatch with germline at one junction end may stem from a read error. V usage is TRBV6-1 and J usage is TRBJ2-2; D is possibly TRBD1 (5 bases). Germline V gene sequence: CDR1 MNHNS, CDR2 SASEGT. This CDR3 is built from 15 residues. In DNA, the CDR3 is TGTGCCAGCAATGAAGACCAGGGGAACACCGGGGAGCTGTTTTTT. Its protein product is CASNEDQGNTGELFF.

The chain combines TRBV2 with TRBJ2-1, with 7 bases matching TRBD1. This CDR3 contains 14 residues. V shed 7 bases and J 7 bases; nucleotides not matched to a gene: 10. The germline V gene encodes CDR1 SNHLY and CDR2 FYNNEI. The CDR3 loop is CASKVRGNQNEQFF. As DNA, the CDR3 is TGTGCCAGCAAGGTCAGGGGGAACCAAAATGAGCAGTTCTTC. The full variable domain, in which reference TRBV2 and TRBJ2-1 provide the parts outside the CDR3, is EPEVTQTPSHQVTQMGQEVILRCVPISNHLYFYWYRQILGQKVEFLVSFYNNEISEKSEIFDDQFSVERPDGSNFTLKIRSTKLEDSAMYFCASKVRGNQNEQFFGPGTRLTVL.

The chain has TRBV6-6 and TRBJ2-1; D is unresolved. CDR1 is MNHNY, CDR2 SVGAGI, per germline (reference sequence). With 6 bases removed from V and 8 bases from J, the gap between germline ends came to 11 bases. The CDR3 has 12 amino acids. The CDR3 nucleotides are TGTGCCAGCAGCCCAAAGGGCTATGAGCAGTTCTTC. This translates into CASSPKGYEQFF.

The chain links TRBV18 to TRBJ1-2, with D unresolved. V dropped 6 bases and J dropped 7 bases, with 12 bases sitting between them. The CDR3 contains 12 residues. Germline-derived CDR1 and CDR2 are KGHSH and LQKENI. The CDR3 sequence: CASSPNAGGYTF. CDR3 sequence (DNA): TGTGCCAGCTCCCCTAATGCCGGTGGCTACACCTTC.

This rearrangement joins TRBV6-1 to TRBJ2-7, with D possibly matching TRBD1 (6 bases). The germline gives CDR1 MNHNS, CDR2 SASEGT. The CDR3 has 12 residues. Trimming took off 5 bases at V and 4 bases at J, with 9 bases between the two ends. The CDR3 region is CASSSGQYEQYF. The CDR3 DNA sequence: TGTGCCAGCAGTAGCGGACAGTACGAGCAGTACTTC.

DNA of the CDR3: TGTGCCAGCAGTGTAGAACAGGGAGACTATGGCTACACCTTC. Amino acid sequence: CASSVEQGDYGYTF. The chain combines TRBV2 with TRBJ1-2, with TRBD1 as a possible D gene (6 bases). The V end was cut by 4 bases, the J end by 3 bases, with 12 bases between. The CDR3 runs 14 residues. Per germline, CDR1 SNHLY and CDR2 FYNNEI.